What follows is one TCR beta chain and its context. The record originates from a study of T cell repertoires in cytomegalovirus infection. TCRdb processed the reads anew with MiXCR; each CDR3 protein has one entry. Among 400,000 or so distinct CDR3 sequences listed, less than 20% were seen once. V gave up 3 bases and J gave up 12 bases, with 18 bases separating them. The CDR3 runs 13 residues. Germline CDR1 reads LGHDT; CDR2 reads YNNKEL (reference sequence). The source of this sequence is a human donor in good health (CMV status not recorded). Some clones in this sample may be carry-over from other donors' samples. The chain has TRBV3-1 and TRBJ2-7; D possibly corresponds to TRBD2 (5 bases). Sequencing was performed on PBMCs. CDR3 sequence (DNA): TGTGCCAGCAGCCAGGGAGACATTGTGAGTATGTACTTC. It encodes CASSQGDIVSMYF.